These 9 T cell receptor beta chains originate from one sample sequenced in a study of OX40 agonist ivuxolimab in advanced cancers. Profiled with immunoSEQ multiplex PCR; TCRdb holds only in-frame clones, not every one. The sample contains around 66,000 clones, 80% to 85% of which appear only once. Sequencing used CD4+ or CD8+ T cells sorted from blood, obtained in a trial of the OX40 agonist ivuxolimab. All receptors derive from an adult with an advanced solid tumor such as melanoma, head and neck, liver or kidney cancer.

V is TRBV4-1 and J is TRBJ1-1; tentatively, D is TRBD1 (6 bases). The CDR3 is 17 residues long. The germline gives CDR1 MGHRA, CDR2 YSYEKL. V gave up 0 bases and J gave up 0 bases, with 14 bases separating them. CDR3 region: CASSQDEQGLVNTEAFF. CDR3 bases: TGCGCCAGCAGCCAAGATGAACAGGGACTTGTGAACACTGAAGCTTTCTTT.

This chain joins TRBV9 and TRBJ2-1, with 7 bases fitting TRBD2. V gave up 2 bases and J gave up 10 bases; unmatched junction bases: 9. This CDR3 comprises 14 residues. CDR1 and CDR2 from the germline V gene are SGDLS and YYNGEE. CDR3 sequence reads: CASSVYGEGAEQFF. The CDR3 DNA is TGTGCCAGCAGCGTCTATGGGGAGGGAGCGGAGCAGTTCTTC.

This chain links TRBV7-3 with TRBJ1-2; maybe TRBD1 (5 bases). Germline V gene lookup returns CDR1 SGHTA and CDR2 FQGTGA. This CDR3 has 13 residues. Trimming took 5 bases from V and 4 from J, leaving 11 bases between them. CDR3 nucleotides: TGTGCCAGCAGCCTCCAGGGCAGCTATGGCTACACCTTC. As protein: CASSLQGSYGYTF.

This sequence joins TRBV5-4 and TRBJ1-2, with D possibly matching TRBD1 (6 bases). The V gene's germline CDR1 is SGHNT and CDR2 YYREEE (reference sequence). The V end was cut by 2 bases, the J end by 6 bases, with 11 bases between. This CDR3 is 13 amino acids long. The CDR3 loop reads CASSLSQGNGYTF. The CDR3 DNA follows: TGTGCCAGCAGCTTAAGTCAGGGGAATGGCTACACCTTC. Using reference TRBV5-4 and TRBJ1-2 for the parts outside the CDR3, the full variable domain is ETGVTQSPTHLIKTRGQQVTLRCSSQSGHNTVSWYQQALGQGPQFIFQYYREEENGRGNFPPRFSGLQFPNYSSELNVNALELDDSALYLCASSLSQGNGYTFGSGTRLTVV.

This chain links TRBV4-2 with TRBJ2-3; D is perhaps TRBD2 (6 bases). V was trimmed by 0 bases and J by 2 bases, leaving 15 bases between them. Germline V CDR1 and CDR2: LGHNA, YNFKEQ. The CDR3 has 17 amino acids. The CDR3 region has the DNA TGTGCCAGCAGCCAAGAAGTGGGGACTGGATTCACAGATACGCAGTATTTT. It codes for CASSQEVGTGFTDTQYF.

This clone was seen a single time. The chain has TRBV13 and TRBJ2-3; weak D call: TRBD1 (6 bases). Looked up from germline, CDR1 is PRHDT and CDR2 is FYEKMQ (reference sequence). The CDR3 is made up of 16 amino acids. V was shortened by 5 bases and J by 0 bases, with 15 bases between the two germline ends. Here the CDR3 reads CASSRSRTASTDTQYF. CDR3 in DNA: TGTGCCAGCAGCCGTTCCAGGACAGCAAGCACAGATACGCAGTATTTT.

This chain connects TRBV18 to TRBJ2-5, with 7 bases matching TRBD2. CDR1 KGHSH and CDR2 LQKENI come from the germline V gene. CDR3 length: 15 residues. The J segment lost 5 bases and the V segment lost 3 bases, leaving 9 bases of the junction unmatched. This CDR3 is CASSPPSGEAETQYF. DNA for the CDR3: TGTGCCAGCTCACCGCCCAGCGGGGAGGCGGAGACCCAGTACTTC.

This clone was picked up one time. The J gene is TRBJ2-5, the V gene TRBV19; perhaps TRBD1 as D (6 bases). V was cut by 3 bases and J by 4 bases, with 15 bases left in between. CDR1 LNHDA and CDR2 SQIVND come from the germline V gene (reference sequence). CDR3 length: 15 residues. DNA for the CDR3: TGTGCCAGTAGTATTATCGACAGGAGAGGAGAGACCCAGTACTTC. Its protein is CASSIIDRRGETQYF.

This clone was seen more than once but under ten times. This chain uses TRBV7-3 with TRBJ2-7; the D gene is possibly TRBD2 (6 bases). This CDR3 has 11 amino acids. Per the germline V gene, CDR1 is SGHTA and CDR2 is FQGTGA. The ends were cut back, 4 bases at V and 5 bases at J, with 6 bases in the middle. CDR3 amino acids: CASSSGDEQYF. CDR3 in DNA: TGTGCCAGCAGCTCGGGGGACGAGCAGTACTTC.